This T cell receptor beta chain was recovered during a study of T cell changes during pregnancy in multiple sclerosis. Clones were sequenced by immunoSEQ multiplex PCR, and TCRdb holds only the in-frame ones, with some missing. The table shows 40,000 or so clones, with 92% occurring only once. J gave up 6 bases and V 0 bases, and 5 bases lay outside the gene matches. From germline, CDR1 is LNHNV and CDR2 YYDKDF (reference sequence). CDR3 length: 15 amino acids. The chain carries TRBV15 and TRBJ1-5, with 7 bases matching TRBD1. The sequence was obtained from a female donor with multiple sclerosis, enrolled in a pregnancy study. Sequenced material: CD8+ T cells from peripheral blood mononuclear cells, taken before pregnancy. The chain's CDR3 is CATSRDRQGGQPQHF. The CDR3 DNA is TGTGCCACCAGCAGAGACCGACAGGGAGGTCAGCCCCAGCATTTT.